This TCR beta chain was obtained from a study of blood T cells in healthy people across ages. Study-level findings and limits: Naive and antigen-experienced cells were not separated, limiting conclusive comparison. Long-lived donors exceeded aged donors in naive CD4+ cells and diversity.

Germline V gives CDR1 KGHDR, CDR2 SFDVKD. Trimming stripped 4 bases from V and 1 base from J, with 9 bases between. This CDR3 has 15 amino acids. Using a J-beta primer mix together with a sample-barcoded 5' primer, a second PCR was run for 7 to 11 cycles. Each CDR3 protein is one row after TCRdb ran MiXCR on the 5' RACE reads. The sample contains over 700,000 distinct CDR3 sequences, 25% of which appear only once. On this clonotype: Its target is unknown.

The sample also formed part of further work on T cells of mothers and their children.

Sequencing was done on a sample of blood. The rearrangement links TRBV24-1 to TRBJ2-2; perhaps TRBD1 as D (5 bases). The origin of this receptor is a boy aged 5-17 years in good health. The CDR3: CATSEADRNTGELFF. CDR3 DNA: TGTGCCACCAGTGAGGCCGACAGGAACACCGGGGAGCTGTTTTTT.